This T cell receptor (beta chain) was sequenced in a study of T cell responses to AZD1222 COVID-19 vaccine. Profiling relied on immunoSEQ multiplex PCR, and the TCRdb table lists in-frame clones only, not all of them. The repertoire has over 100,000 clones, over 80% of them found once; the top ten carry approximately 7.6%. The clonotype was recovered from an adult in good health. The sequences come from peripheral blood, collected on day 0 of AZD1222 vaccination.

In DNA, the CDR3 is TGTGCCAGCAGTTTATCCTTAGGGGGTCTGTCACCCCTCCACTTT. Encoded protein: CASSLSLGGLSPLHF. The chain carries TRBV27 and TRBJ1-6; a weak D match, TRBD1 (6 bases). The V gene lost 0 bases and the J gene lost 10 bases, with 13 bases spanning the gap. The germline gives CDR1 MNHEY, CDR2 SMNVEV (reference sequence). This CDR3 has 15 residues.